This is a list of T cell receptor beta chains from one sample in a study of Graves' ophthalmopathy and Graves' hyperthyroidism. TCRdb called the multiplex PCR reads again in MiXCR, with one record for every CDR3 protein. The sample gives over 500,000 distinct CDR3 sequences, roughly 20% of which show up once; more than 5.5% is in the top ten. Sequenced input: peripheral blood. These receptors were collected from a woman aged 18 to 35 with stable Graves' hyperthyroidism. Some clones in this sample may be carry-over from other donors' samples. The CDR3 runs from the conserved cysteine through the conserved F or W. The D gene is left open where the match is weak. Clone size is shown for a subset of rows, as once, few, many or a class of expanded clone.

TRBJ2-2,.,.,TRBV6-2/TRBV6-3,TGTGCCAGCCGCGCCGCGGGGTACACCGGGGAGCTGTTTTTT,CASRAAGYTGELFF
TRBJ1-6,.,few,TRBV12-3/TRBV12-4,TGTGCCAGCAGCCTACAGTATAATTCACCCCTCCACTTT,CASSLQYNSPLHF
TRBJ2-7,.,many,TRBV29-1,TGCAGCGTCGGAGTAGGGGGGGGCCAAGACGAGCAGTACTTC,CSVGVGGGQDEQYF
TRBJ2-7,.,.,TRBV15,TGTGCCACCAGCAGAGTGATAAATGCTGGGAGCGAGCAGTACTTC,CATSRVINAGSEQYF
TRBJ2-4,.,many,TRBV20-1,TGCAGTGCTATACCTCTCAGGGTTTCCAAAAACATTCAGTACTTC,CSAIPLRVSKNIQYF
TRBJ1-1,.,many,TRBV12-5,TGTGCTAGTGGTTTCTGGTATGGGGGGGGCACTGAAGCTTTCTTT,CASGFWYGGGTEAFF
TRBJ2-7,.,.,TRBV7-2,TGTGCCAGCAGCCCGCCGGGCTTCGTTTTAGGCGAGCAGTACTTC,CASSPPGFVLGEQYF
TRBJ2-2,TRBD1,many,TRBV4-1,TGCGCCAGCAGCCAATACAGGGGAAATACCGGGGAGCTGTTTTTT,CASSQYRGNTGELFF
TRBJ2-6,TRBD1,many,TRBV3-1,TGTGCCAGCAGCCAAGACGGGACAGCGGCTGGGGCCAACGTCCTGACTTTC,CASSQDGTAAGANVLTF
TRBJ2-5,.,.,TRBV6-1,TGTGCCAGCAGTGATTTCCAGTTATCAGTGGAGACCCAGTACTTC,CASSDFQLSVETQYF
TRBJ1-2,.,.,TRBV10-3,TGTGCCATCAGTGAGGTCAGCCTCTATGGCTACACCTTC,CAISEVSLYGYTF
TRBJ2-2,TRBD2,many,TRBV5-1,TGCGCCAGCTGTCCGGGGGGAGTTGACACCGGGGAGCTGTTTTTT,CASCPGGVDTGELFF
TRBJ1-1,.,many,TRBV5-5,TGTGCCAGCAACCGAGGACGGGCAGAGTTTTCTGAAGCTTTCTTT,CASNRGRAEFSEAFF
TRBJ1-2,TRBD1,.,TRBV2,TGTGCCAGCAGGGGGACAGGTAATGGCTACACCTTC,CASRGTGNGYTF
TRBJ2-7,.,few,TRBV6-2/TRBV6-3,TGTGCCAGCAGCCCAACCGACGAGGGAGGCTACGAGCAGTACTTC,CASSPTDEGGYEQYF
TRBJ2-5,.,.,TRBV12-3/TRBV12-4,TGTGCCAGCAGTGACACCTCTTCTATGAAGACCCAGTACTTC,CASSDTSSMKTQYF
TRBJ2-7,TRBD2,many,TRBV20-1,TGCAGTGCTAGGGGGACTAGCGGTCACTACGAGCAGTACTTC,CSARGTSGHYEQYF
TRBJ2-5,TRBD2,many,TRBV7-6,TGTGCCAGCAGCTCGCCCGGGGGGTGGGAGACCCAGTACTTC,CASSSPGGWETQYF
TRBJ2-5,TRBD1,.,TRBV19,TGTGCCAAACCCAATGTGAGGGGGACAGAACAAGAGACCCAGTACTTC,CAKPNVRGTEQETQYF
TRBJ2-4,TRBD2,.,TRBV28,TGTGCCAGCAGTTCTACCCTTAGCGGGAGTTGGAACATTAAGTACTTC,CASSSTLSGSWNIKYF
TRBJ2-7,.,many,TRBV6-5,TGTGCCAGCAGTTACAGTAAAGGCGGATACGAGCAGTACTTC,CASSYSKGGYEQYF
TRBJ1-6,.,.,TRBV12-3/TRBV12-4,TGTGCCAGCACGCTTACGGACGGAAGCTCCTATAATTCACCCCTCCACTTT,CASTLTDGSSYNSPLHF
TRBJ1-1,.,.,TRBV10-3,TGTGCCATCAGTGAATCAGGGCGAGGAGGGGCTTTCTTT,CAISESGRGGAFF
TRBJ2-3,.,.,TRBV6-2/TRBV6-3,TGTGCCAGCAGTTCCCTAGAGTGGGGAGATACGCAGTATTTT,CASSSLEWGDTQYF
TRBJ1-2,.,many,TRBV25-1,TGTGCCAGATCTCACAGTACAAGCTATGGCTACACCTTC,CARSHSTSYGYTF
TRBJ2-5,TRBD2,many,TRBV11-2,TGTGCCAGCAGCTTACTGACTAGCGACGCAGAGACCCAGTACTTC,CASSLLTSDAETQYF
TRBJ2-7,.,.,TRBV11-2,TGTGCCAGCAGCTTAACCCGGACCGGCACCCGGGTCGAGCAGTACTTC,CASSLTRTGTRVEQYF
TRBJ1-2,TRBD1,many,TRBV9,TGTGCCAGCAGCGTAGCCAACAGGGGGGGCGGCTACACCTTC,CASSVANRGGGYTF
TRBJ2-7,TRBD1,many,TRBV6-1,TGTGCCAGCAGTGGTCAGGGGGCGCGTCACGAGCAGTACTTC,CASSGQGARHEQYF
TRBJ2-7,TRBD2,many,TRBV12-3/TRBV12-4,TGTGCCAGCAGTACCTGGACTAGCGTCCCCATTCCCTACGAGCAGTACTTC,CASSTWTSVPIPYEQYF
TRBJ1-1,TRBD1,.,TRBV5-1,TGCGCCAGCACATTAACAGGGGGCGCGGACACTGAAGCTTTCTTT,CASTLTGGADTEAFF
TRBJ1-5,TRBD1,.,TRBV19,TGTGCCAGCCGACAGGGCTTCGGCAGCAATCAGCCCCAGCATTTT,CASRQGFGSNQPQHF
TRBJ1-5,TRBD1,many,TRBV19,TGTGCCAGCAGGGGACAGGGAACTAATCAGCCCCAGCATTTT,CASRGQGTNQPQHF
TRBJ1-2,TRBD1,few,TRBV3-1,TGTGCCAGCAGCCAACAGGACAGGGAGGATGGCTACACCTTC,CASSQQDREDGYTF
TRBJ2-2,.,.,TRBV11-2,TGTGCCAGCAGGGTGACTAGGGGGACCGGGGAGCTGTTTTTT,CASRVTRGTGELFF
TRBJ2-5,.,.,TRBV6-1,TGTGCCAGCAAATACGTGGGACGTGGATTAAAAGAGACCCAGTACTTC,CASKYVGRGLKETQYF
TRBJ1-5,.,many,TRBV29-1,TGCAGCGTTCAAGGGTTGAGCAATCAGCCCCAGCATTTT,CSVQGLSNQPQHF